The 20 T cell receptor beta chains below were found in one sample sequenced in a study of T-cell memory formation after mild COVID-19. TCRdb reprocessed the 5' RACE reads with MiXCR, giving one entry per CDR3 protein. The sample contains roughly 370,000 distinct CDR3 sequences, more than 15% of which appear only once. Sequencing was done on a sample of PBMCs or a T cell subset sorted from them (not recorded which). All receptors derive from a man younger than 35 who had mild COVID-19 (a few samples of this study predate the infection). Cell type and time point are not known.

The chain combines TRBV9 with TRBJ1-5; D gene ambiguous. This CDR3 region has 14 residues. Trimming pared 1 base from V and 3 bases from J, leaving 8 bases between. Germline loops: CDR1 SGDLS, CDR2 YYNGEE. The CDR3 region is CASSVNSNNQPQHF. CDR3 in DNA: TGTGCCAGCAGCGTAAACAGTAACAATCAGCCCCAGCATTTT.

The chain is built from TRBV6-5 and TRBJ2-5, with D maybe TRBD1 (7 bases). This CDR3 is 17 amino acids long. Germline V gives CDR1 MNHEY, CDR2 SVGAGI. Between the trimmed V and J ends, which lost 3 bases and 2 bases, there was a span of 19 bases. CDR3 DNA sequence: TGTGCCAGCAGTTATTCATCGACAGGGAGGCGGCAAGAGACCCAGTACTTC. Its translation is CASSYSSTGRRQETQYF.

This clonotype was seen a few times. The V and J genes are TRBV12-3 or TRBV12-4 and TRBJ1-4; 8 bases align to TRBD1. The ends lost 6 bases at V and 4 bases at J; junction bases unmatched: 10. The CDR3 loop spans 16 amino acids. The CDR3, as DNA: TGTGCCAGCAGAAGACGCAGGGGGCCCCTTAATGAAAAACTGTTTTTT. Protein product: CASRRRRGPLNEKLFF.

This clonotype was detected only a few times. The V and J genes are TRBV5-8 and TRBJ1-1; no clear D gene. Germline CDR1 is SGHTS and CDR2 is YDEGEE. Trimming removed 0 bases at V and 0 bases at J, with 9 bases between. CDR3 length equals 15 residues. The CDR3 DNA reads as TGTGCCAGCAGCTTGGAGAACCGGTTGAACACTGAAGCTTTCTTT. Translation: CASSLENRLNTEAFF.

A few counts support this clonotype. The gene calls are TRBV11-3 and TRBJ2-1; D not resolved. The CDR3 is 14 residues long. The V end was cut by 5 bases, the J end by 6 bases, with 14 bases between. Looked up from germline, CDR1 is SGHNT and CDR2 is YENEEA. The CDR3 sequence: CASSPTPSFNEQFF. For the CDR3, the DNA is TGTGCCAGCAGCCCCACCCCAAGCTTCAATGAGCAGTTCTTC.

This clonotype was observed a handful of times. The genes are TRBV6-6 and TRBJ1-1, with 9 positions matching TRBD1. The germline CDR1 and CDR2 sequences are MNHNY and SVGAGI (reference sequence). This CDR3 has 12 residues. V was pared by 4 bases and J by 12 bases, with 6 bases of the junction left unmatched. CDR3 sequence (DNA): TGTGCCAGCAGTTTCGGGACAGGGCTGTCTTTCTTT. Translating it yields CASSFGTGLSFF.

The rearrangement joins TRBV12-3 or TRBV12-4 to TRBJ2-1; a weak D match, TRBD2 (5 bases). This CDR3 region has 12 residues. V gave up 3 bases and J gave up 7 bases, with 7 bases separating them. CDR3 region: CASSFGLNEQFF. The CDR3 region has the DNA TGTGCCAGCAGTTTTGGACTGAATGAGCAGTTCTTC.

This clonotype was seen a handful of times. The chain recombines TRBV7-3 with TRBJ2-2; possibly TRBD1 or TRBD2 for D (6 bases each). V was trimmed by 5 bases and J by 7 bases, leaving 17 bases between them. Per the germline V gene, CDR1 is SGHTA and CDR2 is FQGTGA. The CDR3 loop spans 15 amino acids. The CDR3 DNA sequence: TGTGCCAGCAGCGTGTACGGGGGCTCTAGCGGGGAGCTGTTTTTT. Translated, it gives CASSVYGGSSGELFF.

This clonotype has more than one count but fewer than ten. An end of the junction differs from the germline gene, which may be a read error. The chain carries TRBV4-1 and TRBJ2-1, with D possibly called TRBD1 or TRBD2 (5 bases each). The CDR3 spans 13 residues. Looked up from germline, CDR1 is MGHRA and CDR2 is YSYEKL. This CDR3 reads CASSQDREGPGLF. The CDR3 nucleotides read TGCGCCAGCAGCCAAGATCGCGAGGGGCCCGGACTCTTC.

On this clonotype itself: One junction end does not reproduce the germline sequence, and a read error may be involved. The chain couples TRBV14 to TRBJ2-3; D not certain. The germline gives CDR1 SGHDN, CDR2 FVKESK. The CDR3 length is 13 residues. The DNA of the CDR3 is TGTGCCAGCAGCCAAGACGGTTCACGGGCAACGTGTTTT. Translation: CASSQDGSRATCF.

This sequence joins TRBV7-6 and TRBJ2-3; TRBD2 agrees at 8 bases. After removal of 5 bases from V and 0 bases from J, the junction contained 7 bases not matched to a gene. The CDR3 length is 16 residues. Germline V lookup: CDR1 SGHVS, CDR2 FNYEAQ. CDR3 coding DNA: TGTGCCAGCAGCCGGCCCGGGGGGGGTAGCACAGATACGCAGTATTTT. It is translated as CASSRPGGGSTDTQYF.

The chain is built from TRBV6-2 or TRBV6-3 and TRBJ1-5, with a weak D call TRBD1 (5 bases). The germline gives CDR1 MNHEY, CDR2 SVGEGT. This CDR3 has 15 residues. With 2 bases removed from V and 2 bases from J, the gap between germline ends came to 10 bases. CDR3 sequence (DNA): TGTGCCAGCAGTTACGGTCAGGGCGGCAATCAGCCCCAGCATTTT. It specifies CASSYGQGGNQPQHF.

This chain connects TRBV7-9 to TRBJ1-2, with D possibly being TRBD1 (5 bases). V was pared by 4 bases and J by 8 bases, with 17 bases between. CDR1 is SEHNR and CDR2 is FQNEAQ in the germline V gene (reference sequence). The CDR3 has 14 residues. This CDR3 is CASSSIDPRGGYTF. As DNA, the CDR3 is TGTGCCAGCAGCTCCATAGACCCGCGGGGGGGCTACACCTTC.

The V and J genes are TRBV7-2 and TRBJ2-5, with D uncertain. The CDR3 loop spans 12 amino acids. From germline, CDR1 is SGHTA and CDR2 FQGNSA. V was clipped by 5 bases and J by 5 bases, with 9 bases between them. The CDR3 region is CASSGVGETQYF. CDR3 nucleotide sequence: TGTGCCAGCAGCGGGGTTGGGGAGACCCAGTACTTC.

This clonotype was observed a few times. The rearrangement uses TRBV5-1 and TRBJ2-3; D uncertain. V dropped 0 bases and J dropped 3 bases, with 8 bases sitting between them. The CDR3 loop spans 14 amino acids. Germline V gene sequence: CDR1 SGHRS, CDR2 YFSETQ. The DNA for the CDR3 is TGCGCCAGCAGCTTGGCCCCGCAGACAGATACGCAGTATTTT. Protein product: CASSLAPQTDTQYF. The full variable domain, its missing parts supplied by reference TRBV5-1 and TRBJ2-3, is KAGVTQTPRYLIKTRGQQVTLSCSPISGHRSVSWYQQTPGQGLQFLFEYFSETQRNKGNFPGRFSGRQFSNSRSEMNVSTLELGDSALYLCASSLAPQTDTQYFGPGTRLTVL.

This clonotype occurred a few times. The chain has TRBV4-1 and TRBJ2-2, with D possibly TRBD1 on 5 matching bases. CDR3 length equals 16 residues. Germline V CDR1 and CDR2: MGHRA, YSYEKL. Deletions cut 0 bases from V and 6 bases from J, with 14 bases between. Written as DNA, the CDR3 is TGCGCCAGCAGCCAAGACCCTATGGGGCTGGCCGGGGAGCTGTTTTTT. Amino acid sequence: CASSQDPMGLAGELFF.

Written as DNA, the CDR3 is TGTGCCAGTAGTATCAAACCCCGGGACAGGGGACCCACAGATACGCAGTATTTT. The encoded protein is CASSIKPRDRGPTDTQYF. The genes are TRBV19 and TRBJ2-3; 10 nucleotides align to TRBD1. This CDR3 is 18 amino acids long. CDR1 LNHDA and CDR2 SQIVND come from the germline V gene (reference sequence). After removal of 3 bases from V and 2 bases from J, the junction contained 11 bases not matched to a gene.

This chain links TRBV10-3 with TRBJ2-3; TRBD1 matches at 9 bases. CDR1 and CDR2 (germline): ENHRY, SYGVKD. This CDR3 comprises 15 residues. V was pared by 5 bases and J by 2 bases, with 5 bases of the junction left unmatched. Here the CDR3 reads CAISQGTGITDTQYF. The CDR3, as DNA: TGTGCCATCAGTCAGGGGACAGGGATCACAGATACGCAGTATTTT.

The sample holds a few counts of this clonotype. The genes are TRBV27 and TRBJ1-1; the D is unclear. V dropped 1 base and J dropped 0 bases, with 6 bases sitting between them. Germline CDR1 is MNHEY and CDR2 is SMNVEV (reference sequence). The CDR3 spans 14 residues. The CDR3, as DNA: TGTGCCAGCAGTTTATTAGACTTGAACACTGAAGCTTTCTTT. This codes for CASSLLDLNTEAFF.

This clonotype appeared a few times. The chain links TRBV20-1 to TRBJ2-3, with 11 positions matching TRBD2. CDR3 length: 12 residues. V lost 6 bases to trimming and J lost 9 bases; unmatched junction nucleotides: 5. Germline CDR1 DFQATT, CDR2 SNEGSKA (reference sequence). CDR3 region: CSARGLADTQYF. The CDR3, as DNA: TGCAGTGCCCGGGGACTAGCGGACACGCAGTATTTT.